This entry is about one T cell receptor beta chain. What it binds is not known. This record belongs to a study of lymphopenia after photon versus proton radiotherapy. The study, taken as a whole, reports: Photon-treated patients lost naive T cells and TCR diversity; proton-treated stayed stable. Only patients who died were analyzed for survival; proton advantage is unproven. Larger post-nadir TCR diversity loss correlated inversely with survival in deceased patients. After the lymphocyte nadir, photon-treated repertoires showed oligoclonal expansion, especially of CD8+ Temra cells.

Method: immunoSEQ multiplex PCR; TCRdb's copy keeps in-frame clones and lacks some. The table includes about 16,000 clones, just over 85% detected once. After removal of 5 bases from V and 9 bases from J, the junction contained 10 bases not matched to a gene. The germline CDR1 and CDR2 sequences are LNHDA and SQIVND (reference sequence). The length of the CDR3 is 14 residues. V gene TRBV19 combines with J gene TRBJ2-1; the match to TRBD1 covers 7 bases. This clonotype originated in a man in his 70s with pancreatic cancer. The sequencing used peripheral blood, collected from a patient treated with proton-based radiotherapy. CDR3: CASSAIQTGPEQFF. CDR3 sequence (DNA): TGTGCCAGTAGTGCAATACAGACAGGGCCTGAGCAGTTCTTC.